The clone carrying this TCR beta chain was detected only a few times. Seattle's cohort entered during active infection and was followed longitudinally. Original methodology: It was from reference gene primer amplification that nucleated cell counts were estimated. The method was immunoSEQ multiplex PCR; TCRdb's version includes in-frame clones alone and lacks a portion of them. V, J and clone size were drawn from that table, and D and trimming were deduced from the DNA. The sample has 52,000 or so clones; roughly 86% are singletons. The data originate from a study of blood T cell repertoires in COVID-19. Study context: The United States, Italy and Spain provided the acute and convalescent COVID-19 samples. PBMCs, B-cell-depleted T cells, or T cells provided the cDNA or gDNA that made up the material.

V was trimmed by 5 bases and J by 0 bases, leaving 8 bases between them. Germline-derived CDR1 and CDR2 are LNHDA and SQIVND (reference sequence). CDR3 length equals 14 residues. The chain couples TRBV19 to TRBJ1-5; D may be TRBD1 (6 bases). The clonotype originates from a man in his forties with COVID-19, enrolled during active disease. The sequenced material came from peripheral blood. CDR3 amino acids: CASSVQGSNQPQHF. In nucleotides, the CDR3 is TGTGCCAGTAGTGTACAGGGTAGCAATCAGCCCCAGCATTTT. Looking up the rest from reference TRBV19 and TRBJ1-5 gives the full variable domain: DGGITQSPKYLFRKEGQNVTLSCEQNLNHDAMYWYRQDPGQGLRLIYYSQIVNDFQKGDIAEGYSVSREKKESFPLTVTSAQKNPTAFYLCASSVQGSNQPQHFGDGTRLSIL.